This T cell receptor (beta chain) was identified during a study of T cell responses to AZD1222 COVID-19 vaccine. Profiling relied on immunoSEQ multiplex PCR, and the TCRdb table lists in-frame clones only, not all of them. The data hold 130,000 to 150,000 clones, with about 90% observed a single time. Germline values: CDR1 MNHEY, CDR2 SVGAGI. This CDR3 contains 15 residues. V gave up 6 bases and J gave up 7 bases, with 16 bases separating them. The receptor was derived from an adult who received the AZD1222 COVID-19 vaccine. This chain joins TRBV6-5 and TRBJ1-6; tentatively, D is TRBD1 (6 bases). The material sequenced was peripheral blood, taken 28 days after the second AZD1222 dose. CDR3 in DNA: TGTGCCAGCAGATTACAGGGAGGACACAATTCACCCCTCCACTTT. Translation: CASRLQGGHNSPLHF.